This T cell receptor beta chain was sequenced for a study of sequential checkpoint blockade in melanoma. At the level of the study: Patients were randomized 1:1 to nivolumab-then-ipilimumab or ipilimumab-then-nivolumab first-line.

Treatment denoted: randomized to nivolumab then ipilimumab (arm A) or the reverse (arm B). Data came from immunoSEQ multiplex PCR; TCRdb stores just in-frame clones and leaves some out. This table has about 13,000 clones, 82% appearing once. This CDR3 is 14 amino acids long. Germline CDR1 SGHDN, CDR2 FVKESK. Trimming removed 2 bases from V and 10 bases from J, with 15 bases in between. The receptor's source is a human donor with melanoma. The V gene is TRBV14, the J gene TRBJ2-1; D uncertain. Sequencing used CD8+ T cells sorted from blood (inferred from file names), obtained from a patient given nivolumab and ipilimumab in sequence. In DNA, the CDR3 is TGTGCCAGCAGCCAAAGCCTCGGCAGACAAGAGCAGTTCTTC. Its protein product is CASSQSLGRQEQFF.